This T cell receptor (beta chain) was observed in a study of cytomegalovirus exposure and HLA in healthy donors. It was with 60 Vbeta and 13 Jbeta primers that the PCR ran. Here immunoSEQ multiplex PCR was the method, and the copy in TCRdb shows in-frame clones only, minus some. The data show about 120,000 clones, 70% to 85% seen once. Germline V gene lookup returns CDR1 SGHDT and CDR2 YYEEEE. The CDR3 has 12 residues. This clone was recorded a few times. The clonotype comes from a young man in good health and CMV-seropositive. The chain couples TRBV5-6 to TRBJ2-5; no firm D call. The DNA end is a closer match to TRBJ2-7, so the J assignment may be wrong. Sequenced input: PBMCs. For the CDR3, the DNA is TGTGCCAGCAGCTTTAATGACAACGAGCAGTACTTC. Translation: CASSFNDNEQYF.